This T cell receptor beta chain comes out of a study of cytomegalovirus exposure and HLA in healthy donors. Study-wide context: The approximately 110 validation repertoires used a platform that matched the one used for the 600 to 750 first-cohort repertoires, as a later analysis reported. General study points: A few chains tied to CMV proved CMV antigen-specific in vitro.

Sequencing used immunoSEQ multiplex PCR; TCRdb keeps in-frame clones, though not all of them. This sample yields 100,000 to 150,000 clones, of which roughly nine tenths are seen a single time; 1% to 1.5% belongs to the top ten. The germline gives CDR1 MNHEY, CDR2 SVGAGI. The CDR3 totals 15 residues. J lost 4 bases, V lost 9 bases, and 6 bases had no gene match. Note on this clone: Its specificity is unknown.

This chain joins TRBV6-5 and TRBJ2-2; 12 bases are shared with TRBD1. The sequenced material came from PBMCs. The source is a woman under 30 in good health and CMV-seronegative. CDR3 sequence: CASGKGQGATGELFF. The CDR3 bases are TGTGCCAGTGGAAAGGGACAGGGGGCCACCGGGGAGCTGTTTTTT.